The 21 T cell receptor beta chains reported below all come from one sample, sequenced in a study of cytomegalovirus exposure and HLA in healthy donors. The primer mix had 60 Vbeta and 13 Jbeta primers. Data came from immunoSEQ multiplex PCR; TCRdb stores just in-frame clones and leaves some out. The sample lists 150,000 to 200,000 clones, around three quarters seen once, with about 2.3% in the top ten. The specimen was PBMCs. The receptors derive from a woman aged 45-59 years in good health and CMV-seronegative.

The J gene is TRBJ2-1, the V gene TRBV19; D remains unclear. The CDR3 is 14 amino acids. V gave up 6 bases and J gave up 6 bases, with 15 bases separating them. Germline assignment: CDR1 LNHDA and CDR2 SQIVND (reference sequence). The CDR3 region has the DNA TGTGCCAGTAGCCAACTTCCACTCCGCAATGAGCAGTTCTTC. Protein: CASSQLPLRNEQFF.

This clone was seen only a few times. J is TRBJ1-5 and V is TRBV27; no reliable D call. CDR1 and CDR2 from the germline V gene are MNHEY and SMNVEV (reference sequence). Trimming took off 6 bases at V and 1 base at J, with 4 bases between the two ends. This CDR3 spans 12 amino acids. The CDR3 bases are TGTGCCAGCAGACAGAGCAATCAGCCCCAGCATTTT. Protein sequence: CASRQSNQPQHF.

The table lists this clone with a few counts. The chain employs TRBV18 and TRBJ1-1; tentatively, D is TRBD1 (6 bases). Trimming stripped 6 bases from V and 4 bases from J, with 15 bases between. The CDR3 is 14 amino acids. Germline V gene lookup returns CDR1 KGHSH and CDR2 LQKENI. The CDR3 DNA sequence: TGTGCCAGCTCTCAGGACAGTCTAGCCACTGAAGCTTTCTTT. This sequence encodes CASSQDSLATEAFF.

The chain carries TRBV19 and TRBJ2-7; D is possibly TRBD2 (5 bases). Trimming took off 3 bases at V and 3 bases at J, with 18 bases between the two ends. This CDR3 spans 16 amino acids. Germline CDR1 LNHDA, CDR2 SQIVND (reference sequence). The CDR3 sequence: CASSISPGSAGYEQYF. The CDR3 DNA is TGTGCCAGTAGTATCTCCCCTGGCTCTGCGGGCTACGAGCAGTACTTC.

V and J are TRBV6-6 and TRBJ1-5; the D gene is possibly TRBD1 (6 bases). The CDR3 is made up of 15 amino acids. The germline V gene encodes CDR1 MNHNY and CDR2 SVGAGI (reference sequence). The germline V and J ends were trimmed by 4 bases and 0 bases, with 10 bases remaining between them. The CDR3 coding sequence is TGTGCCAGCAGTTCACAGGGAAATAGCAATCAGCCCCAGCATTTT. Its translation is CASSSQGNSNQPQHF.

V is TRBV5-6 and J is TRBJ2-1, with D perhaps TRBD1 (5 bases). Trimming stripped 0 bases from V and 7 bases from J, with 14 bases between. Germline values: CDR1 SGHDT, CDR2 YYEEEE. The CDR3 is 15 amino acids. DNA for the CDR3: TGTGCCAGCAGCTTGGACAGGCTATCGGGTAATGAGCAGTTCTTC. Amino acids: CASSLDRLSGNEQFF.

This chain uses TRBV7-2 with TRBJ1-2; D may be TRBD1 (6 bases). There are 13 residues in the CDR3. With 6 bases removed from V and 1 base from J, the gap between germline ends came to 9 bases. Germline loops: CDR1 SGHTA, CDR2 FQGNSA. CDR3 region: CASRTGVNYGYTF. The CDR3 region has the DNA TGTGCCAGCAGGACAGGAGTTAACTATGGCTACACCTTC.

This clone was observed a single time. This chain uses TRBV15 with TRBJ1-1; TRBD1 is a possible D gene (6 bases). Trimming stripped 4 bases from V and 3 bases from J, with 12 bases between. Germline V gives CDR1 LNHNV, CDR2 YYDKDF (reference sequence). CDR3 length: 14 residues. CDR3 in DNA: TGTGCCACCAGCAACTGGGGGCGGCACACTGAAGCTTTCTTT. This sequence encodes CATSNWGRHTEAFF.

V and J are TRBV27 and TRBJ1-6; tentatively, D is TRBD1 (5 bases). CDR1 and CDR2 from the germline V gene are MNHEY and SMNVEV (reference sequence). The CDR3 runs 19 residues. Trimming stripped 4 bases from V and 9 bases from J, with 28 bases between. The CDR3 sequence is CASSSVVFRAGFYVSPLHF. The CDR3 DNA sequence: TGTGCCAGCAGTTCAGTCGTATTCAGGGCCGGTTTCTATGTTTCACCCCTCCACTTT.

V gene TRBV27 combines with J gene TRBJ2-7; tentatively, D is TRBD2 (7 bases). CDR3 size: 14 residues. Trimming took 5 bases from V and 7 from J, leaving 18 bases between them. Germline CDR1 is MNHEY and CDR2 is SMNVEV (reference sequence). The chain's CDR3 is CASSPQGGGYEQYF. As DNA, the CDR3 is TGTGCCAGCAGTCCCCAGGGAGGGGGTTATGAGCAGTACTTC.

The chain has TRBV5-1 and TRBJ1-1; D remains unclear. CDR3 size: 13 residues. The germline V gene encodes CDR1 SGHRS and CDR2 YFSETQ. With 6 bases removed from V and 0 bases from J, the gap between germline ends came to 9 bases. The CDR3 here is CASKKGVNTEAFF. In DNA, the CDR3 is TGCGCCAGCAAAAAGGGAGTGAACACTGAAGCTTTCTTT.

The chain recombines TRBV5-1 with TRBJ2-7; TRBD1 matches at 10 bases. V lost 3 bases to trimming and J lost 7 bases; unmatched junction nucleotides: 4. The CDR3 has 13 residues. Germline lookup yields CDR1 SGHRS and CDR2 YFSETQ. CDR3 coding DNA: TGCGCCAGCAGCTCGGGACAGGGGAAAGAGCAGTACTTC. Its protein is CASSSGQGKEQYF.

The chain employs TRBV6-1 and TRBJ1-5; 7 bases align to TRBD1. J lost 5 bases, V lost 3 bases, and 4 bases had no gene match. The CDR3 length is 14 residues. The germline gives CDR1 MNHNS, CDR2 SASEGT. CDR3 sequence (DNA): TGTGCCAGCAGTGAGGGCAGGGGGGATCAGCCCCAGCATTTT. This gives the protein CASSEGRGDQPQHF.

This clone was detected only once. The rearrangement joins TRBV18 to TRBJ2-1; 7 nucleotides agree with TRBD2. The junction had 3 bases not matched to a gene; V was cut back by 1 base and J by 9 bases. Germline lookup yields CDR1 KGHSH and CDR2 LQKENI. CDR3 length: 13 residues. In DNA, the CDR3 is TGTGCCAGCTCACCACTGGGAGGGTTTGAGCAGTTCTTC. Its protein product is CASSPLGGFEQFF.

The table lists this clone with a count of one. The chain links TRBV19 to TRBJ2-4, with D possibly matching TRBD2 (6 bases). The CDR3 loop spans 15 amino acids. The germline gives CDR1 LNHDA, CDR2 SQIVND (reference sequence). Trimming cost V 3 bases and J 5 bases, with 14 bases left between them. CDR3 DNA sequence: TGTGCCAGTAGTATCGGAGGGACCGGGCAAAACATTCAGTACTTC. Amino acid sequence: CASSIGGTGQNIQYF.

This clone appeared a single time. The chain joins TRBV4-3 to TRBJ1-3; 7 nucleotides agree with TRBD1. Germline trimming cut 2 bases from V and 2 bases from J; bases unmatched to any gene: 9. Per germline, CDR1 LGHNA and CDR2 YSLEER. This CDR3 spans 17 amino acids. This CDR3 reads CASSQTYQGVAGNTIYF. DNA for the CDR3: TGCGCCAGCAGCCAAACCTATCAGGGGGTAGCTGGAAACACCATATATTTT.

A remark on this clone: One end of the junction is discordant with germline, which a read error may explain. The rearrangement uses TRBV5-1 and TRBJ2-1; 10 nucleotides match TRBD2. The germline gives CDR1 SGHRS, CDR2 YFSETQ. The CDR3 consists of 16 residues. The CDR3: CASSSRTSGSHNEQFF. CDR3 bases: TGCGCCAGCAGCTCTAGGACTAGCGGCTCCCACAATGAGCAGTTCTTC.

The J gene is TRBJ1-4, the V gene TRBV30; no clear D. There are 13 residues in the CDR3. Germline assignment: CDR1 GTSNPN and CDR2 SVGIG (reference sequence). Trimming left V 4 bases short and J 5 bases short, with 11 bases between. CDR3 loop: CAWMGVKNEKLFF. CDR3 nucleotide sequence: TGTGCCTGGATGGGCGTAAAGAATGAAAAACTGTTTTTT. The complete variable domain, with remaining parts taken from reference TRBV30 and TRBJ1-4, reads SQTIHQWPATLVQPVGSPLSLECTVEGTSNPNLYWYRQAAGRGLQLLFYSVGIGQISSEVPQNLSASRPQDRQFILSSKKLLLSDSGFYLCAWMGVKNEKLFFGSGTQLSVL.

The CDR3, as DNA: TGCGCCAGCAGCCAGTCCGCAGGGTCCTCTACCTACGAGCAGTACTTC. Its protein is CASSQSAGSSTYEQYF. This chain connects TRBV4-3 to TRBJ2-7; D might be TRBD1 (5 bases). The germline gives CDR1 LGHNA, CDR2 YSLEER. CDR3 size: 16 residues. V was cut by 3 bases and J by 2 bases, with 17 bases left in between.

Comment on this clone: Germline and junction disagree at one end, which may indicate a read error. This CDR3 reads CSSSLPGGDTIYF. DNA for the CDR3: TGTTCCAGCAGCCTCCCCGGAGGAGACACCATATATTTT. The genes are TRBV7-9 and TRBJ1-3; no clear D gene. Germline-derived CDR1 and CDR2 are SEHNR and FQNEAQ (reference sequence). This CDR3 is 13 amino acids long. The variable domain in full, completed from reference TRBV7-9 and TRBJ1-3, reads DTGVSQNPRHKITKRGQNVTFRCDPISEHNRLYWYRQTLGQGPEFLTYFQNEAQLEKSRLLSDRFSAERPKGSFSTLEIQRTEQGDSAMYLCSSSLPGGDTIYFGEGSWLTVV.

The chain carries TRBV28 and TRBJ2-1, with 7 bases that match TRBD2. V shed 1 base and J 7 bases; nucleotides not matched to a gene: 10. This CDR3 has 16 amino acids. Germline V gene sequence: CDR1 MDHEN, CDR2 SYDVKM. CDR3 sequence reads: CASSLYSGGSGNEQFF. The CDR3 nucleotides read TGTGCCAGCAGTTTATATTCGGGGGGTAGCGGTAATGAGCAGTTCTTC.